This is a list of T cell receptor beta chains from one sample in a study of T cell changes during pregnancy in multiple sclerosis. Sequencing used immunoSEQ multiplex PCR; TCRdb keeps in-frame clones, though not all of them. The table has tens of thousands of clones, 90% to 95% seen once. The material sequenced was peripheral blood, taken in the third trimester of pregnancy. All receptors derive from a female donor in good health, enrolled as a control in a pregnancy study. The CDR3 runs from the conserved cysteine through the conserved F or W. A D gene is named only where the DNA matches it firmly. Where a row states a size, it is once, few, many or the class of an expanded clone; other rows omit it.

cdr3_length,clone_size,v_call,d_call,j_call,cdr3_aa,cdr3_nt
15,-,TRBV4-1,-,TRBJ1-3,CASSTRDTSGNTIYF,TGCGCCAGCAGCACACGGGACACATCTGGAAACACCATATATTTT
12,-,TRBV30,-,TRBJ1-4,CAWRLTNEKLFF,TGTGCCTGGAGACTTACTAATGAAAAACTGTTTTTT
14,-,TRBV7-9,TRBD1,TRBJ1-2,CASSLAGQGSGYTF,TGTGCCAGCAGCTTAGCGGGACAGGGGAGTGGCTACACCTTC
15,-,TRBV7-2,TRBD2,TRBJ2-1,CASSLETSGSHEQFF,TGTGCCAGCAGCTTAGAGACTAGCGGTTCCCATGAGCAGTTCTTC
15,-,TRBV19,TRBD2,TRBJ2-1,CASTPGTSGLYEQFF,TGTGCCAGCACCCCCGGGACTAGCGGTCTCTATGAGCAGTTCTTC
13,-,TRBV5-1,-,TRBJ1-1,CASSLQKNTEAFF,TGCGCCAGCAGCTTGCAGAAGAACACTGAAGCTTTCTTT
16,-,TRBV6-6,TRBD1,TRBJ1-4,CASSYGGQGDGEKLFF,TGTGCCAGCAGTTACGGGGGACAGGGGGACGGGGAAAAACTGTTTTTT
12,-,TRBV10-3,-,TRBJ2-3,CAIGRNTDTQYF,TGTGCCATCGGGCGTAATACAGATACGCAGTATTTT
14,-,TRBV28,TRBD1,TRBJ1-1,CASSLRVGQGEAFF,TGTGCCAGCAGTTTAAGAGTCGGACAGGGGGAAGCTTTCTTT
14,-,TRBV5-6,-,TRBJ2-5,CASSHLSGQETQYF,TGTGCCAGCAGCCACCTCAGCGGGCAAGAGACCCAGTACTTC
15,-,TRBV2,-,TRBJ2-1,CASSPRSFRDSEQFF,TGTGCCAGCAGTCCTAGATCGTTCAGGGATAGTGAGCAGTTCTTC
13,-,TRBV7-2,-,TRBJ2-6,CASKTFGANVLTF,TGTGCCAGCAAAACTTTTGGGGCCAACGTCCTGACTTTC
13,-,TRBV29-1,-,TRBJ2-3,CSVRGRVTDTQYF,TGCAGCGTCCGAGGCAGGGTCACAGATACGCAGTATTTT
16,-,TRBV18,-,TRBJ2-3,CASSPTRAGSTDTQYF,TGTGCCAGCTCACCGACCCGGGCGGGGAGCACAGATACGCAGTATTTT
15,once,TRBV5-4,TRBD1,TRBJ2-5,CASSGTGTGLETQYF,TGTGCCAGCAGCGGTACCGGGACAGGGTTAGAGACCCAGTACTTC
15,-,TRBV6-1,-,TRBJ1-4,CASSEVRGPNEKLFF,TGTGCCAGCAGTGAAGTCAGGGGCCCCAATGAAAAACTGTTTTTT
14,-,TRBV6-1,TRBD1,TRBJ1-2,CASSDHGGGGGYTF,TGTGCCAGCAGTGACCACGGAGGGGGCGGGGGCTACACCTTC
13,-,TRBV9,TRBD1,TRBJ1-2,CASSVDRGGGYTF,TGTGCCAGCAGCGTTGACAGGGGCGGTGGCTACACCTTC
19,-,TRBV11-2,-,TRBJ2-5,CASSLAPQGSPLYQETQYF,TGTGCCAGCAGCTTAGCCCCACAGGGATCACCTTTGTACCAAGAGACCCAGTACTTC
15,-,TRBV5-6,TRBD1,TRBJ1-2,CASSWGTGVSYGYTF,TGTGCCAGCAGCTGGGGGACAGGGGTATCCTATGGCTACACCTTC
13,-,TRBV5-1,-,TRBJ1-1,CASKRDLNTEAFF,TGCGCCAGCAAGCGGGACTTGAACACTGAAGCTTTCTTT
13,-,TRBV5-6,-,TRBJ2-7,CASSPTDLYEQYF,TGTGCCAGCAGCCCCACAGATCTCTACGAGCAGTACTTC
14,-,TRBV6-5,-,TRBJ2-5,CASQPSAPLETQYF,TGTGCCAGCCAACCTAGCGCCCCTTTAGAGACCCAGTACTTC
16,-,TRBV18,TRBD2,TRBJ2-4,CASSPPGGQAPGIQYF,TGTGCCAGCTCACCTCCGGGGGGGCAGGCGCCTGGCATTCAGTACTTC
18,-,TRBV11-2,TRBD1,TRBJ2-7,CASSIRHRTGGSSYEQYF,TGTGCCAGCAGCATAAGGCATAGGACAGGGGGAAGCTCCTACGAGCAGTACTTC
16,-,TRBV14,TRBD2,TRBJ2-7,CASSLAGSGRLYEQYF,TGTGCCAGCAGCCTGGCCGGAAGCGGGAGATTGTACGAGCAGTACTTC
15,-,TRBV5-1,-,TRBJ2-5,CASSRTGGMVETQYF,TGCGCCAGCAGCCGGACTGGGGGGATGGTTGAGACCCAGTACTTC
15,-,TRBV27,-,TRBJ2-7,CASSPSDRFSYEQYF,TGTGCCAGCAGCCCATCGGACAGATTCTCCTACGAGCAGTACTTC
14,-,TRBV4-1,-,TRBJ2-5,CASSQRGQQETQYF,TGCGCCAGCAGCCAGCGGGGCCAACAAGAGACCCAGTACTTC
14,-,TRBV10-3,-,TRBJ2-5,CAISGGLPQETQYF,TGTGCCATCAGTGGGGGACTCCCGCAAGAGACCCAGTACTTC
18,-,TRBV5-6,TRBD2,TRBJ2-1,CASSLAHYRAGAYNEQFF,TGTGCCAGCAGCTTAGCACATTACCGGGCGGGGGCCTACAATGAGCAGTTCTTC